The clone carrying this TCR beta chain was observed a few times. Its antigen is currently unknown. This entry belongs to a study of PD-1 blockade in mismatch repair-deficient tumors. Study overall: All were previously treated, progressing patients with 11 to 13 mismatch repair-deficient cancer types. General study results and limits: Tumor-resident clones, often undetectable pretreatment in blood, expanded then contracted after pembrolizumab.

TCRs were sequenced from a few patients responding to pembrolizumab. The CDR3 consists of 12 residues. Per germline, CDR1 LNHDA and CDR2 SQIVND (reference sequence). Assay used: immunoSEQ multiplex PCR; TCRdb lists only in-frame clones, some missing. The sample yields 80,000 to 130,000 clones, 82% seen once. Sequences were derived from peripheral blood, sampled about eight months after starting pembrolizumab. The receptor was isolated from an adult with mismatch repair-deficient cancer. J is TRBJ2-7 and V is TRBV19; 8 bases match TRBD2. The CDR3 loop is CATTGGPHEQYF. CDR3 coding DNA: TGTGCAACCACGGGAGGGCCCCACGAGCAGTACTTC. Full variable domain (rest looked up from reference TRBV19 and TRBJ2-7): DGGITQSPKYLFRKEGQNVTLSCEQNLNHDAMYWYRQDPGQGLRLIYYSQIVNDFQKGDIAEGYSVSREKKESFPLTVTSAQKNPTAFYLCATTGGPHEQYFGPGTRLTVT.